This T cell receptor beta chain was found in a study of blood T cell repertoires in COVID-19. On the study more broadly: Samples came from the United States, Italy and Spain, spanning acute and convalescent COVID-19. The analysed material was cDNA or gDNA that came from T cells, B-cell-depleted T cells, or PBMCs.

CDR3 length: 15 amino acids. Losses at the gene ends were 5 bases for V and 6 bases for J; bases not matched to a gene: 9. The germline V gene encodes CDR1 MDHEN and CDR2 SYDVKM. Authors' processing steps: Nucleated cell counts were estimated from reference gene primer amplification. The data were produced by immunoSEQ multiplex PCR, yet TCRdb's version contains in-frame clones alone and is incomplete. V, J and clone size reflect that table, while D and trimming were determined from the DNA. The repertoire holds over 200,000 clones, with about four fifths as singletons. Sequencing used peripheral blood. The chain combines TRBV28 with TRBJ1-5; 8 nucleotides match TRBD1. This receptor was obtained from a woman aged 40 to 50 with active or convalescent COVID-19. The CDR3 sequence: CASSLPQGAIQPQHF. The DNA for the CDR3 is TGTGCCAGCAGTCTCCCGCAGGGGGCGATTCAGCCCCAGCATTTT.